The 28 T cell receptor beta chains below all came from one sample that was sequenced in a study of T-cell reconstitution after alpha-beta-depleted transplantation in children. Preparing the TCRbeta library involved the use of unique molecular identifiers. TCRdb used MiXCR to reprocess the PCR reads, holding one entry per CDR3 protein. Among under 850,000 distinct CDR3 sequences listed, approximately 14% were seen once. Sequencing was performed on PBMCs, taken before TCRalphabeta/CD19-depleted stem cell transplant. Receptor source: a girl aged 2 to 10 with congenital amegakaryocytic thrombocytopenia, due to receive a stem cell transplant.

The chain recombines TRBV20-1 with TRBJ2-5; D is uncertain. The V end was cut by 6 bases, the J end by 4 bases, with 12 bases between. CDR3 length: 12 residues. Germline CDR1 reads DFQATT; CDR2 reads SNEGSKA (reference sequence). The CDR3 sequence is CSASTWAETQYF. As DNA, the CDR3 is TGCAGTGCGTCCACTTGGGCAGAGACCCAGTACTTC.

This clonotype was counted ten times or more. This chain joins TRBV20-1 and TRBJ2-3; no clear D gene. This CDR3 has 12 residues. The germline V gene has CDR1 DFQATT and CDR2 SNEGSKA (reference sequence). V was cut by 3 bases and J by 2 bases, with 6 bases left in between. CDR3: CSARRPTDTQYF. CDR3 DNA: TGCAGTGCTAGGAGGCCCACAGATACGCAGTATTTT.

The chain has TRBV7-7 and TRBJ2-7; no firm D call. Trimming left V 5 bases short and J 4 bases short, with 15 bases between. This CDR3 has 14 residues. Germline-derived CDR1 and CDR2 are SSHAT and FNYEAQ (reference sequence). CDR3 residues: CASSPAPEMYEQYF. The CDR3 DNA follows: TGTGCCAGCAGCCCCGCCCCGGAGATGTACGAGCAGTACTTC.

The chain joins TRBV4-2 to TRBJ2-5; D gene ambiguous. Per the germline V gene, CDR1 is LGHNA and CDR2 is YNFKEQ. Trimming took 2 bases from V and 5 from J, leaving 12 bases between them. The CDR3 has 14 amino acids. The CDR3 here is CASSQLLVGETQYF. CDR3 bases: TGTGCCAGCAGCCAACTGCTAGTCGGTGAGACCCAGTACTTC.

The V and J genes are TRBV7-9 and TRBJ2-7; the match to TRBD2 covers 9 bases. V lost 5 bases to trimming and J lost 3 bases; unmatched junction nucleotides: 8. The germline gives CDR1 SEHNR, CDR2 FQNEAQ (reference sequence). The CDR3 runs to 15 residues. The CDR3 reads CASSPRTSAYYEQYF. The DNA of the CDR3 is TGTGCCAGCAGCCCCCGGACTAGCGCCTACTACGAGCAGTACTTC.

This clonotype was recorded at least ten times. CDR3 amino acids: CSAEDRGREKLFF. CDR3 DNA: TGCAGTGCTGAGGACAGGGGCCGTGAAAAACTGTTTTTT. This chain links TRBV20-1 with TRBJ1-4; 9 bases are shared with TRBD1. Germline loops: CDR1 DFQATT, CDR2 SNEGSKA (reference sequence). The CDR3 is 13 amino acids. The V segment lost 5 bases and the J segment 7 bases; nucleotides outside the gene matches: 5.

This clonotype has at least ten counts. The gene calls are TRBV7-8 and TRBJ2-7, with no clear D. CDR1 and CDR2 from the germline V gene are SGHVS and FQNEAQ. The CDR3 loop spans 16 amino acids. The V and J ends lost 5 bases and 4 bases respectively, with 21 bases between them. DNA of the CDR3: TGTGCCAGCAGCACATCTAACACAAAGCAAGGGTACGAGCAGTACTTC. This codes for CASSTSNTKQGYEQYF.

This clonotype was seen more than once but under ten times. The rearrangement joins TRBV20-1 to TRBJ2-2; tentatively, D is TRBD2 (6 bases). Germline V lookup: CDR1 DFQATT, CDR2 SNEGSKA (reference sequence). V shed 0 bases and J shed 10 bases, with 12 bases lying between them. The CDR3 totals 13 residues. CDR3: CSARDLGEEELFF. The CDR3 bases are TGCAGTGCTAGAGATCTAGGGGAGGAGGAGCTGTTTTTT.

Only one count was recorded for this clonotype. This sequence joins TRBV6-1 and TRBJ1-2; perhaps TRBD1 as D (6 bases). The germline CDR1 and CDR2 sequences are MNHNS and SASEGT. V lost 6 bases, J lost 6 bases, and 14 bases lay in between. The CDR3 loop spans 13 amino acids. The CDR3 bases are TGTGCCAGCAGCGAGGGGGGGATAAATGGCTACACCTTC. Amino acid sequence: CASSEGGINGYTF.

The chain is built from TRBV5-6 and TRBJ1-4; the match to TRBD1 covers 9 bases. Per germline, CDR1 SGHDT and CDR2 YYEEEE. The CDR3 sequence is 15 residues long. J was trimmed by 6 bases and V by 4 bases; bases with no gene match: 7. The CDR3 DNA is TGTGCCAGCAGCCGGCACAGGGGGCAGGATGAAAAACTGTTTTTT. Its translation is CASSRHRGQDEKLFF.

A note on this clonotype: Since a much larger clone is just one base distant, this may be a read error. This chain uses TRBV20-1 with TRBJ2-5; 7 bases map to TRBD1. The CDR3 is made up of 14 amino acids. CDR1 DFQATT and CDR2 SNEGSKA come from the germline V gene (reference sequence). The CDR3 nucleotides are TGCAGTGCTAGAGATGGACAGGACCAAGACACCCAGTACTTC. Amino acids: CSARDGQDQDTQYF.

This clonotype has ten or more counts. The rearrangement uses TRBV5-1 and TRBJ2-1; TRBD2 is a possible D gene (6 bases). The CDR3 loop spans 15 amino acids. Trimming removed 4 bases at V and 4 bases at J, with 15 bases between. Germline V CDR1 and CDR2: SGHRS, YFSETQ. The CDR3 spells CASSLSSGVYNEQFF. The CDR3 DNA is TGCGCCAGCAGCCTTTCCTCGGGGGTTTACAATGAGCAGTTCTTC.

The chain employs TRBV7-2 and TRBJ2-3, with D perhaps matching TRBD2 (5 bases). V lost 5 bases to trimming and J lost 5 bases, with 17 bases between them. This CDR3 contains 15 residues. Germline V gene data show CDR1 as SGHTA and CDR2 as FQGNSA. In nucleotides, the CDR3 is TGTGCCAGCAGCCAAATTTTCGCTCGGGGAGATACGCAGTATTTT. Translating gives CASSQIFARGDTQYF.

There are many counts of this clonotype. The DNA of the CDR3 is TGCAGTGCCGTGATGGGACTAGCGGACATATATACGCAGTATTTT. Its protein is CSAVMGLADIYTQYF. The chain is built from TRBV20-1 and TRBJ2-3; 11 nucleotides match TRBD2. CDR3 length: 15 amino acids. Per the germline V gene, CDR1 is DFQATT and CDR2 is SNEGSKA (reference sequence). V was clipped by 6 bases and J by 7 bases; unmatched bases: 12.

Details on this clonotype: This may be a read error: a much more frequent sequence differs by one nucleotide. The chain couples TRBV12-3 or TRBV12-4 to TRBJ2-3; D ambiguous. V was shortened by 6 bases and J by 1 base, with 8 bases between the two germline ends. This CDR3 is 13 amino acids long. The CDR3 DNA reads TGTGCCAGCAGGAACTCGCGCACAGATACGCAGTATTTT. It specifies CASRNSRTDTQYF.

This rearrangement joins TRBV5-1 to TRBJ2-5; no reliable D call. CDR3 length: 15 residues. V was shortened by 6 bases and J by 5 bases, with 20 bases between the two germline ends. CDR1 SGHRS and CDR2 YFSETQ come from the germline V gene. In DNA, the CDR3 is TGCGCCAGCACCGACCTGACGGCCGTCCTGGAGACCCAGTACTTC. Protein product: CASTDLTAVLETQYF.

This clonotype was observed at least ten times. The V gene is TRBV6-5, the J gene TRBJ2-2; D unclear. Germline CDR1 is MNHEY and CDR2 is SVGAGI. CDR3 length: 16 amino acids. The ends were cut back, 5 bases at V and 4 bases at J, with 17 bases in the middle. CDR3 residues: CASSPLSGVPTGELFF. CDR3 in DNA: TGTGCCAGCAGTCCGCTTTCTGGCGTCCCCACCGGGGAGCTGTTTTTT.

There are many counts of this clonotype. This chain uses TRBV5-1 with TRBJ2-7; 10 bases map to TRBD2. From germline, CDR1 is SGHRS and CDR2 YFSETQ. The junction had 7 bases not matched to a gene; V was cut back by 4 bases and J by 3 bases. CDR3 length equals 15 residues. This chain's CDR3 is CASSGSLAGDYEQYF. The CDR3 nucleotides are TGCGCCAGCAGCGGAAGTCTAGCGGGAGACTACGAGCAGTACTTC. The whole variable domain, remainder taken from reference TRBV5-1 and TRBJ2-7, is KAGVTQTPRYLIKTRGQQVTLSCSPISGHRSVSWYQQTPGQGLQFLFEYFSETQRNKGNFPGRFSGRQFSNSRSEMNVSTLELGDSALYLCASSGSLAGDYEQYFGPGTRLTVT.

The table lists this clonotype with many counts. This chain joins TRBV20-1 and TRBJ1-2, with 8 bases identical to TRBD1. The CDR3 contains 17 residues. Looked up from germline, CDR1 is DFQATT and CDR2 is SNEGSKA (reference sequence). V shed 3 bases and J 7 bases; nucleotides not matched to a gene: 19. Here the CDR3 reads CSASLAPRDRWIFGYTF. In nucleotides, the CDR3 is TGCAGTGCTAGTTTAGCTCCCCGGGACAGGTGGATTTTTGGCTACACCTTC.

The V and J genes are TRBV19 and TRBJ1-5, with D perhaps TRBD1 (6 bases). There are 18 residues in the CDR3. Trimming removed 9 bases at V and 1 base at J, with 25 bases between. Germline CDR1 LNHDA, CDR2 SQIVND (reference sequence). The CDR3 is CARTGTTDPIASNQPQHF. The DNA for the CDR3 is TGTGCCAGAACCGGGACAACCGATCCAATCGCGAGCAATCAGCCCCAGCATTTT.

This clonotype was observed many times. The CDR3: CASSIDSSLSYEQYF. As DNA, the CDR3 is TGTGCCAGCAGCATAGACTCTAGTCTTTCCTACGAGCAGTACTTC. The chain recombines TRBV7-6 with TRBJ2-7; D is unclear. Trimming pared 5 bases from V and 1 base from J, leaving 15 bases between. CDR1 SGHVS and CDR2 FNYEAQ come from the germline V gene. The CDR3 length is 15 residues.

This clonotype was recorded a few times. The chain links TRBV20-1 to TRBJ2-1; no firm D call. The CDR3 sequence is 11 residues long. The germline V gene encodes CDR1 DFQATT and CDR2 SNEGSKA (reference sequence). V lost 5 bases, J lost 10 bases, and 12 bases lay in between. The DNA of the CDR3 is TGCAGTGCTGGTGGAGAACTGGAGCAGTTCTTC. Residues: CSAGGELEQFF.

In its sample, this clonotype was seen a few times. V gene TRBV7-2 combines with J gene TRBJ1-1, with 7 bases aligning to TRBD1. CDR3 length: 14 amino acids. V lost 2 bases, J lost 4 bases, and 4 bases stayed unmatched. Germline V lookup: CDR1 SGHTA, CDR2 FQGNSA. CDR3 nucleotides: TGTGCCAGCAGCTTACAGTCAGGGGGCACTGAAGCTTTCTTT. It codes for CASSLQSGGTEAFF.

In its sample, this clonotype was seen a few times. DNA for the CDR3: TGTGCCAGCAGCAATAGCCCGGGACTAGCGGGTTACGAGCAGTACTTC. The encoded protein is CASSNSPGLAGYEQYF. The chain is built from TRBV21-1 and TRBJ2-7; TRBD2 was called by the table and not checked on the DNA. TRBV21-1 is designated a pseudogene. This CDR3 spans 16 amino acids.

The rearrangement joins TRBV5-1 to TRBJ2-2, with D possibly TRBD2 on 5 matching bases. Germline CDR1 and CDR2: SGHRS and YFSETQ. The CDR3 consists of 16 residues. The V and J ends lost 1 base and 0 bases respectively, with 10 bases between them. CDR3 in amino acids: CASSLLPGANTGELFF. The CDR3 nucleotides are TGCGCCAGCAGCTTGTTACCCGGGGCGAACACCGGGGAGCTGTTTTTT.

This clonotype was counted a few times. V is TRBV5-1 and J is TRBJ2-5; 7 bases align to TRBD2. V was pared by 1 base and J by 1 base, with 7 bases of the junction left unmatched. The CDR3 has 16 amino acids. The germline V gene encodes CDR1 SGHRS and CDR2 YFSETQ. The CDR3 loop reads CASSLYLAETQETQYF. DNA of the CDR3: TGCGCCAGCAGCTTGTACCTAGCGGAAACCCAAGAGACCCAGTACTTC. Supplemented by reference TRBV5-1 and TRBJ2-5, the full variable domain reads KAGVTQTPRYLIKTRGQQVTLSCSPISGHRSVSWYQQTPGQGLQFLFEYFSETQRNKGNFPGRFSGRQFSNSRSEMNVSTLELGDSALYLCASSLYLAETQETQYFGPGTRLLVL.

This clonotype was counted many times. The chain uses TRBV29-1 and TRBJ2-5, with D maybe TRBD1 (5 bases). This CDR3 comprises 11 residues. The germline V gene has CDR1 SQVTM and CDR2 ANQGSEA. Trimming stripped 5 bases from V and 5 bases from J, with 9 bases between. The CDR3 DNA sequence: TGCAGCGTTCAGGGTCCGGAGACCCAGTACTTC. Translated: CSVQGPETQYF.

This chain uses TRBV6-5 with TRBJ2-5; D is unclear. V lost 2 bases and J 0 bases, leaving 4 bases between the germline ends. CDR3 length: 13 amino acids. Per germline, CDR1 MNHEY and CDR2 SVGAGI. The CDR3 is CASSYRDQETQYF. The CDR3 region has the DNA TGTGCCAGCAGTTACAGGGACCAAGAGACCCAGTACTTC.